The T cell receptor (beta chain) under discussion was sequenced for a study of T cells in localized non-small cell lung cancer. TCRdb keeps only in-frame clones here, not all; method: immunoSEQ multiplex PCR. This table holds under 50,000 clones, 86% found once. General observations from the study: Exceeding tumor, uninvolved adjacent lung had the highest T cell clonality. In adjacent lung, a median roughly 57 of the top 100 tumor clones were found. Higher adjacent-lung clonality was associated with shorter survival.

Of note for this clone: Its antigen remains unidentified. Additional DNA sequences in this sample encode the identical CDR3.

Sequences were derived from peripheral blood mononuclear cells, sampled before any cancer treatment. This receptor was obtained from a male donor at least 60 years old with stage II lung adenocarcinoma.

The CDR3 DNA reads TGTGCCAGCAGTTTGAGGGGGGATACGCAGTATTTT. Translated: CASSLRGDTQYF. The chain is built from TRBV28 and TRBJ2-3; D possibly corresponds to TRBD1 (6 bases). Germline CDR1 MDHEN, CDR2 SYDVKM. This CDR3 has 12 amino acids. Trimming shortened V by 3 bases and J by 6 bases, and 7 bases separated the two germline ends.